This paragraph covers one TCR beta chain sequence. It has no known antigen specificity. No quality values exist for individual bases; no much larger clone is one base distant. From the cysteine through the phenylalanine, the CDR3 covers 14 amino acids. Only the CDR3 region is kept as DNA, spanning 42 bases read in frame from base 1. V gives up 3 bases and J gives up 5 bases, and the segment between their germline ends measures 12 bases. From a lookup of the germline V gene (reference sequence), CDR1 and CDR2 are SGHKS and YYEKEE. The donors were healthy, HIV-negative adults who had no recently reported acute infections or vaccinations. Every donor was a Caucasian adult residing in Nashville, Tennessee, USA. Magnetic negative selection was used to enrich CD4+ T cells, after which naive cells were positively selected on CD45RA and the negative fraction became the memory subset. After blood collection by leukapheresis, PBMCs were isolated using Ficoll-Histopaque density gradient centrifugation and then cryopreserved in the vapor phase of liquid nitrogen. Analytical flow cytometry was used to check the purity and quantity of each magnetically sorted T cell population. Each sorted fraction had its genomic DNA isolated and then quantified by UV absorbance on a Nanodrop 2000c.

These data belong to a study of shared clonotypes between healthy human individuals (TCRdb year 2020). With respect to the entire study: Three men and a couple of women, aged 18 to 49 years, made up the cohort. Libraries were prepared and TCR repertoires were sequenced by different laboratories using diverse techniques, in order to increase sequencing depth and limit assay-specific biases. For each donor, three plates each were used for CD4 naive and CD4 memory, two plates were used for CD8 naive, and one plate was used for CD8 memory. Each donor's leukapheresis produced roughly between roughly 0.85 and 9.5 billion PBMCs. To estimate repertoire size and how much clonotypes are shared between individuals, the study performed deep sequencing of blood TCR repertoires from about five healthy adults. Overall study outcomes, separate from this receptor: Compared with non-shared clonotypes, the clonotypes found in all four sorted-subset donors had higher generation probabilities. Because the study included only a small number of donors, the genetic and exposure-history diversity represented was limited. Based on pairwise subsampling, the degree of clonotype sharing among donors was expected to be affected by sequencing depth. Only blood was sampled, and tissue TCR repertoires likely differ from those in blood. Roughly 5.2% of naive CD4, 3.5% of naive CD8, around 2.3% of memory CD4, and 0.4% of memory CD8 clonotypes were shared across several donors. Larger estimated clonotype richness was generally found for naive subsets than for memory subsets. Rarefaction of sorted-subset datasets indicated incomplete sequencing despite the large sequencing depth.

Using the deep immunoSEQ assay, TCR CDR3 regions were amplified from genomic DNA by multiplex PCR. Extracted genomic DNA from each cell subset was distributed evenly across all wells of several immunoSEQ 96-well plates, and each plate was treated as a replicate. For sorted subsets, about 220 ng of genomic DNA, equivalent to around 30,000 T cell genomes, went into each replicate PCR. The purified libraries were quantified using a Qubit 3.0 fluorometer, sized with a Bioanalyzer 2100, and then quantified again using the KAPA Library Quantification kit. Every immunoSEQ 96-well plate was sequenced on a dedicated single-read 150-cycle Illumina NextSeq 550 flow cell. In the source study's methods: The immunoSEQ output contained only junctional sequences without quality scores, so filtering could not match that applied to full-length reads. To assign V/J genes and CDR3, sequences were annotated against IMGT germline references using PyIR, a Python wrapper for IgBLAST v1.9. Reads were removed for weak V/J assignments (E-value above 1e-6), missing CDR3, stop codons, out-of-frame junctions, or ambiguous translated residues. V3J clonotypes were defined as sequences sharing an identical inferred V gene, J gene, and CDR3 amino acid sequence. The percentage overlap between two repertoires was calculated by dividing the number of shared unique clonotypes by the size of the smaller repertoire. Repertoire richness was assessed with RTK rarefaction, the Chao1 estimator, and Recon v2.1 estimates of unobserved clonotypes. Generation probabilities for all TCRbeta clonotypes obtained by the gDNA method from a handful of donors were computed using OLGA. TCRdb limited this immuneACCESS table to in-frame rearrangements with V and J called. A share of clones is missing; checked studies link under half to unresolved V genes, and the rest is unexplained. The D gene and trimming were derived from the DNA, and the V and J assignments and clone size from that table. The sample has roughly 2.2 million clones on record, roughly 92% of them singletons. 0.37% of the sample goes to the ten largest clones.

The chain joins TRBV5-5 to TRBJ1-5; the best D guess is TRBD1, with 6 bases matching. The receptor's source is a man aged 18 to 30 in good health. Some clones in this sample may be carry-over from other donors' samples. Sequenced sample: naive CD4+ T cells from PBMCs. The meaning of the sample's cell subset or site label: CD45RA+ positively selected. The CDR3 loop reads CASSSLDSYQPQHF. The base sequence is TGTGCCAGCAGCTCCTTGGACAGCTATCAGCCCCAGCATTTT.